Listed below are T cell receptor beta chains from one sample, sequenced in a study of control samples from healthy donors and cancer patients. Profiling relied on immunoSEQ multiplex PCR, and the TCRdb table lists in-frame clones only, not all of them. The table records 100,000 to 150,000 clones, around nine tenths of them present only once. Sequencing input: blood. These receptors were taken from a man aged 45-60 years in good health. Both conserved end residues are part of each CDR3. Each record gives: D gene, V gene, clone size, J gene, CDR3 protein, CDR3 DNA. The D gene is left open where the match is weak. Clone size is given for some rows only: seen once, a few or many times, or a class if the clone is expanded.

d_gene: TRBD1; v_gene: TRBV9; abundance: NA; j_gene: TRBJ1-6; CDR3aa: CASSDAGGWSPLHF; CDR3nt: TGTGCCAGCAGCGACGCAGGGGGCTGGTCACCCCTCCACTTT
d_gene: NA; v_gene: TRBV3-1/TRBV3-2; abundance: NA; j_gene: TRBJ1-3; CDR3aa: CASSPPGSFGNTIYF; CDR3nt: TGTGCCAGCAGCCCCCCCGGCAGCTTCGGAAACACCATATATTTT
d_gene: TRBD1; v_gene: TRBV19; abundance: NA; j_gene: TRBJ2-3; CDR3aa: CASSMDRGGTDTQYF; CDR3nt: TGTGCCAGTAGTATGGACAGGGGAGGCACAGATACGCAGTATTTT
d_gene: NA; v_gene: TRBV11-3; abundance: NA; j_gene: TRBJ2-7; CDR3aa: CASSLESGVSEQYF; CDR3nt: TGTGCCAGCAGCTTAGAATCGGGGGTCAGCGAGCAGTACTTC
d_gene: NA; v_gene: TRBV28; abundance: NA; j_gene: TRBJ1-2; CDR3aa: CASRPTGWAHYGYTF; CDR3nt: TGTGCCAGCAGACCTACAGGGTGGGCCCACTATGGCTACACCTTC
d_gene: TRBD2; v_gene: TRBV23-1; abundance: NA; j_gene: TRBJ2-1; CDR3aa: CASSRLAGGGEQFF; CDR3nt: TGCGCCAGCAGTAGACTAGCGGGGGGCGGTGAGCAGTTCTTC
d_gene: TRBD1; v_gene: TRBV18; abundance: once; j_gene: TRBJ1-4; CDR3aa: CASSGQGVF; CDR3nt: TGTGCCAGCTCAGGACAGGGGGTTTTT
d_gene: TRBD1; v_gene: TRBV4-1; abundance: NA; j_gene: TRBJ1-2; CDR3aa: CASSQGQGANYGYTF; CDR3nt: TGCGCCAGCAGCCAGGGACAGGGGGCGAACTATGGCTACACCTTC
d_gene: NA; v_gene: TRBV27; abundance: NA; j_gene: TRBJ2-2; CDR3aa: CASSFPSPPRTGELFF; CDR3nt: TGTGCCAGCAGTTTCCCTAGCCCCCCGCGCACCGGGGAGCTGTTTTTT
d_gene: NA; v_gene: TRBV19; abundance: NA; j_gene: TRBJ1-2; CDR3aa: CASTGGLGYTF; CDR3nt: TGTGCCAGTACGGGGGGTTTGGGCTACACCTTC
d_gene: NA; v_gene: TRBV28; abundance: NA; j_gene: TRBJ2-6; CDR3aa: CASSLGPNVLTF; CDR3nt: TGTGCCAGCAGTTTAGGACCCAACGTCCTGACTTTC
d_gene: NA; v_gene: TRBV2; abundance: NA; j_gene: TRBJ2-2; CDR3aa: CASSLRVGALFF; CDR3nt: TGTGCCAGCAGCCTCAGGGTGGGAGCGCTGTTTTTT
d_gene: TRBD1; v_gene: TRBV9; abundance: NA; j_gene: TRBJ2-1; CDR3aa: CASSVGDRGYDEQFF; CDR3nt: TGTGCCAGCAGCGTAGGGGACAGGGGGTACGATGAGCAGTTCTTC
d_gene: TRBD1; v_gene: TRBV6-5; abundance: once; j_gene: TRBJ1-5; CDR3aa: CASSYSGTGVGQPQHF; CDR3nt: TGTGCCAGCAGTTACTCCGGGACAGGGGTGGGTCAGCCCCAGCATTTT
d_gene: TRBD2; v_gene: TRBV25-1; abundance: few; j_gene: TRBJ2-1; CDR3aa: CASSGDQGLAGNNEQFF; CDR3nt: TGTGCCAGCAGTGGAGACCAGGGACTAGCGGGGAACAATGAGCAGTTCTTC
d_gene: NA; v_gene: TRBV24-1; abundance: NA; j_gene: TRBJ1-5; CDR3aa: CATSDSGPGYSNQPQHF; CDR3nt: TGTGCCACCAGTGATTCCGGGCCAGGTTATAGCAATCAGCCCCAGCATTTT
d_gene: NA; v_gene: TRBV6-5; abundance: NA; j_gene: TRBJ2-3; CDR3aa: CASSLEGLLADTQYF; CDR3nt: TGTGCCAGCAGCTTAGAAGGGCTGCTTGCAGATACGCAGTATTTT
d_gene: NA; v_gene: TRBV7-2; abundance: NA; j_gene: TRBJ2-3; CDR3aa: CASSLARVSPDTQYF; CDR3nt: TGTGCCAGCAGCTTAGCTCGGGTCAGCCCAGATACGCAGTATTTT
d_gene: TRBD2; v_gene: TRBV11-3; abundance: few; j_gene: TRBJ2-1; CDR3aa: CASSLGAGTSGGATEQFF; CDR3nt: TGTGCCAGCAGCTTAGGAGCCGGGACTAGCGGGGGGGCAACTGAGCAGTTCTTC
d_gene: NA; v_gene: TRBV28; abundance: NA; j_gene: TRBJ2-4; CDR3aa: CASSLPTGGVAKNIQYF; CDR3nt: TGTGCCAGCAGTTTACCAACAGGAGGGGTAGCCAAAAACATTCAGTACTTC
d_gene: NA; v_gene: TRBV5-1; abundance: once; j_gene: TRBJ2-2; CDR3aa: CASSWRGAGTGELFF; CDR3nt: TGCGCCAGCAGCTGGCGAGGGGCGGGGACCGGGGAGCTGTTTTTT
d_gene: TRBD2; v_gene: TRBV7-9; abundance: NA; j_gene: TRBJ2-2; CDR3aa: CATLAGVANTGELFF; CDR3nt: TGTGCCACACTAGCGGGGGTGGCGAACACCGGGGAGCTGTTTTTT
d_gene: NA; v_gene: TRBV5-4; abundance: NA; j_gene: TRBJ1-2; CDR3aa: CASSPQTVNYGYTF; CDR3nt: TGTGCCAGCAGCCCCCAAACAGTTAACTATGGCTACACCTTC
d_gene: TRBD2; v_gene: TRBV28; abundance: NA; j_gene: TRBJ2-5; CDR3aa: CASSFFGGTTQYF; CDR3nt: TGTGCCAGCAGTTTTTTCGGGGGGACGACCCAGTACTTC
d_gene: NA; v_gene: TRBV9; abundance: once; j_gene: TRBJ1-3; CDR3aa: CASSRRSEVHSGNTIYF; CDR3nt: TGTGCCAGCAGTAGAAGGTCGGAGGTCCACTCTGGAAACACCATATATTTT
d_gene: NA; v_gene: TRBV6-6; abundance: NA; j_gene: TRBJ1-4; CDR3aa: CASSYSGWMANEKLFF; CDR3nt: TGTGCCAGCAGTTACTCGGGGTGGATGGCTAATGAAAAACTGTTTTTT
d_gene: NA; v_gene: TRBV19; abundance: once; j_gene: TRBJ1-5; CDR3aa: CASTPIITTSVFPDQPQHF; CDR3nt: TGTGCCAGTACCCCAATCATCACGACTTCCGTTTTCCCTGATCAGCCCCAGCATTTT
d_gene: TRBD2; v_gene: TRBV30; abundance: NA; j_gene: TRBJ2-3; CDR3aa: CAWMPASGGVQYF; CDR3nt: TGTGCCTGGATGCCCGCTAGCGGGGGGGTCCAGTATTTT
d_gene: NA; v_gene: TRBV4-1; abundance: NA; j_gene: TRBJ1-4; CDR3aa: CASSQFLMDKLFF; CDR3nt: TGCGCCAGCAGCCAATTCTTAATGGATAAACTGTTTTTT
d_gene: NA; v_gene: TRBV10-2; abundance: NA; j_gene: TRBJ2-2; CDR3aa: CASSEFRAVTGELFF; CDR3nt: TGCGCCAGCAGTGAGTTTAGGGCGGTCACCGGGGAGCTGTTTTTT
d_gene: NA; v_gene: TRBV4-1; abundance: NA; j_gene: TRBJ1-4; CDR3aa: CASSQGGRGWGEKLFF; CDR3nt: TGCGCCAGCAGCCAGGGAGGACGGGGCTGGGGTGAAAAACTGTTTTTT
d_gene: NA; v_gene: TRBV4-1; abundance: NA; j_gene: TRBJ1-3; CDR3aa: CASSQDPGSGNTIYF; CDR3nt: TGCGCCAGCAGCCAAGATCCCGGGTCTGGAAACACCATATATTTT
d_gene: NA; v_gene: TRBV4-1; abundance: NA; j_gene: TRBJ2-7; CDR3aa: CASSQGIAQEFYEQYF; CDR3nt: TGCGCCAGCAGCCAAGGAATAGCACAGGAATTCTACGAGCAGTACTTC
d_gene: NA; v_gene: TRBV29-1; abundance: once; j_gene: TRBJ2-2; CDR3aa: CSGTKGGTGELFF; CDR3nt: TGCAGCGGTACAAAGGGGGGCACCGGGGAGCTGTTTTTT
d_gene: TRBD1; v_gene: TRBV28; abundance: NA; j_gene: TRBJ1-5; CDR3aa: CASSLSLNQGAGSQPQHF; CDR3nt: TGTGCCAGCAGTTTATCCCTTAACCAGGGGGCGGGAAGTCAGCCCCAGCATTTT
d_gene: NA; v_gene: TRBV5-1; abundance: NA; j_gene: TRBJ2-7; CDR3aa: CASSLAAGNGEQYF; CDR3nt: TGCGCCAGCAGCTTGGCTGCCGGGAACGGCGAGCAGTACTTC
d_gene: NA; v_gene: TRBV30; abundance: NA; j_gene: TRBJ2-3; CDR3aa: CAWSVGRPDTQYF; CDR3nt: TGTGCCTGGAGTGTCGGCCGGCCAGATACGCAGTATTTT
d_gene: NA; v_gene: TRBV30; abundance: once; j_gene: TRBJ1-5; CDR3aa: CALTRTGSNQPQHF; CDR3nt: TGTGCCTTAACGAGAACAGGGAGCAATCAGCCCCAGCATTTT
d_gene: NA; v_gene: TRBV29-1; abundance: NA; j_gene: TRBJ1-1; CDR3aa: CSVADSREAFF; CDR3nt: TGCAGCGTAGCCGACAGCCGTGAAGCTTTCTTT
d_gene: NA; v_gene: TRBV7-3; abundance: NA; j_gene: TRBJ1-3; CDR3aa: CASSPQGGPGNTIYF; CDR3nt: TGTGCCAGCAGCCCACAGGGTGGCCCTGGAAACACCATATATTTT
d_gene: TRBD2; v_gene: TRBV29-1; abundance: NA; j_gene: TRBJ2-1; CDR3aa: CSVEFIGGGVSLEQFF; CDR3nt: TGCAGCGTTGAATTTATAGGCGGGGGGGTCTCTCTCGAGCAGTTCTTC
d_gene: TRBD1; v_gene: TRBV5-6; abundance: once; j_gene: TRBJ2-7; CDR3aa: CASSYGTGPREQYF; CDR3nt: TGTGCCAGCAGCTACGGGACAGGGCCGCGCGAGCAGTACTTC
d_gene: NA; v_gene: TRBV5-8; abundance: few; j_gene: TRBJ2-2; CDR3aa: CASSLNTGELFF; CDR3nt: TGTGCCAGCAGCTTAAACACCGGGGAGCTGTTTTTT
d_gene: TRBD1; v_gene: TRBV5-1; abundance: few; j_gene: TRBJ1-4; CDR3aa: CASSVQGSNEKLFF; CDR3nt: TGCGCCAGCAGCGTACAGGGGTCTAATGAAAAACTGTTTTTT
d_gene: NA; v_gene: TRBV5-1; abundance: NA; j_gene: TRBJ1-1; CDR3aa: CASSLGRGRDTEAFF; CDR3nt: TGCGCCAGCAGCTTGGGACGAGGAAGGGACACTGAAGCTTTCTTT
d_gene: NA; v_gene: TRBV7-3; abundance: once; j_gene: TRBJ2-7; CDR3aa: CASSSGQEQYF; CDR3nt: TGTGCCAGCAGCTCCGGACAGGAGCAGTACTTC
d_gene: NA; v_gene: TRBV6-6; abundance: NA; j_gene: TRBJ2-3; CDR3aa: CASSQPFPTGIPRTQYF; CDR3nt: TGTGCCAGCAGTCAACCATTCCCGACCGGGATCCCGCGGACGCAGTATTTT
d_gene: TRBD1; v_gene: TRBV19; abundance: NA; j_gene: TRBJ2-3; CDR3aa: CASRKPGQATDTQYF; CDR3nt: TGTGCCAGTAGGAAACCGGGACAGGCCACAGATACGCAGTATTTT
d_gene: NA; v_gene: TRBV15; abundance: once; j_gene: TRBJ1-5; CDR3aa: CATSLQGNQPQHF; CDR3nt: TGTGCCACCAGCCTCCAGGGGAATCAGCCCCAGCATTTT
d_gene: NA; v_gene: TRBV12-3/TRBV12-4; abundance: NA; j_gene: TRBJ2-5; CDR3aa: CASRGGLWETQYF; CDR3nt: TGTGCCAGCAGGGGAGGACTTTGGGAGACCCAGTACTTC
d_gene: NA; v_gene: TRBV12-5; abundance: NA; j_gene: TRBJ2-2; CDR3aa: CASGSWEYANTGELFF; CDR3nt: TGTGCTAGTGGTTCCTGGGAATACGCGAACACCGGGGAGCTGTTTTTT
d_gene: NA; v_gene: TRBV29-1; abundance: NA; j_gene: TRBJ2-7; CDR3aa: CSVSSGTLSYEQYF; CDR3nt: TGCAGCGTTTCCTCAGGGACCTTATCCTACGAGCAGTACTTC